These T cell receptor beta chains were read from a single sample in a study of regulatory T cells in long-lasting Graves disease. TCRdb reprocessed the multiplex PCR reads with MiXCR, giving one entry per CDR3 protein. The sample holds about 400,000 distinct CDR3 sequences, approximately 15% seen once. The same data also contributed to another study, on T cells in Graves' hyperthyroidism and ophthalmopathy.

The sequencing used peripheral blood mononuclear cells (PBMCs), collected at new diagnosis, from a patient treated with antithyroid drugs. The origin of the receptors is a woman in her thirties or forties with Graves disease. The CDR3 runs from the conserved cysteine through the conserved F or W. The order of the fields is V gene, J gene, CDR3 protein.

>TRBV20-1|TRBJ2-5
CSAIDQGETQYF
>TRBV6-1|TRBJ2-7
CASSPLGAYEQYF
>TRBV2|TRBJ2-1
CASSPLALRDNEQFF
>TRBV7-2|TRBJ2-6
CASSLGISGANVLTF
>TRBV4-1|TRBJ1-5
CASSQVLDVSRPQHF
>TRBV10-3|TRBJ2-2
CAISSENGLSGELFF
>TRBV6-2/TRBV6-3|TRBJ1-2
CASSQFLNYGYTF
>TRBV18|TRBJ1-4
CASSLEGGRHEKLFF
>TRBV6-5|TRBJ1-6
CASSYSWGAGSPLHF
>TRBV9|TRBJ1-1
CASSVAAGGFAEAFF
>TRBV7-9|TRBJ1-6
CASSLGAGDPASPLHF
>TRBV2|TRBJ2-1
CASSALAGDNEQFF
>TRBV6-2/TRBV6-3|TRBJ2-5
CASSESAGGDLETQYF
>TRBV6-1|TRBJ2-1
CASTHGQYYNEQFF
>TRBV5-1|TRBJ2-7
CASSSRQGASYEQYF
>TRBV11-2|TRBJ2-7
CASNPLGSLWSYEQYF
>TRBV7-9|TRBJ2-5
CASSLRTGYEETQYF
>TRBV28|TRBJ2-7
CASQVSYEQYF
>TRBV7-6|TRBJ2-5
CASSRDSEETQYF
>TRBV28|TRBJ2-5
CASSGGTGYETQYF
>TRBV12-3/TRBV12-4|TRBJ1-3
CASSQGKSSGNTIYF
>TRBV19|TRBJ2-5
CASSPGLTGKETQYF
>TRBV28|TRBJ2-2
CASSPRWYGRANTGELFF
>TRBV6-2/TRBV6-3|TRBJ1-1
CASSQHLPAFF
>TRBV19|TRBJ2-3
CASSTTGGATDTQYF
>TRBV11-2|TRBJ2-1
CASTSGTGGNEQFF
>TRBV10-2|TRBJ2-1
CASSGVAGGNEQFF
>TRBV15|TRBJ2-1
CATSSGSSYNEQFF
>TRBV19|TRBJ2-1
CASSVRHEQFF
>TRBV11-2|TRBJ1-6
CASSSNSPLHF
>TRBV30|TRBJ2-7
CAWSFAGWEQYF
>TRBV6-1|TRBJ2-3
CASSEISPGVGDTQYF
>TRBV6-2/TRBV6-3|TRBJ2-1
CASSMTGTPNEQFF
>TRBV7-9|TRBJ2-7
CASSDTGTGNSYEQYF
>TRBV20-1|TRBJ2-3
CSATIDTQYF
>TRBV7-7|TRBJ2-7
CASSPEKVRLDEQYF
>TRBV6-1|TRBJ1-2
CASSEGRDRAGYTF
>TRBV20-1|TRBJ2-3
CSASLGLSTDTQYF
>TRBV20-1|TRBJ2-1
CSARDAGTSGSSDEQFF
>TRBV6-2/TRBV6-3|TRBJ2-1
CASTDGTSGSKSEQFF
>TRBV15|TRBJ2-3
CATSREGRTSADTQYF
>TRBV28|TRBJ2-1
CASSWGLAGNEQFF
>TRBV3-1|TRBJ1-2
CASSQDISNYGYTF
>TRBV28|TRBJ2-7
CASSPPVAGRKYEQYF
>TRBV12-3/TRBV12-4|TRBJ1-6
CASRKGRDSLSPLHF
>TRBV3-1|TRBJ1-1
CASSPRTGTGTEAFF
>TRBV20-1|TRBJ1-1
CSAIRTANTEAFF